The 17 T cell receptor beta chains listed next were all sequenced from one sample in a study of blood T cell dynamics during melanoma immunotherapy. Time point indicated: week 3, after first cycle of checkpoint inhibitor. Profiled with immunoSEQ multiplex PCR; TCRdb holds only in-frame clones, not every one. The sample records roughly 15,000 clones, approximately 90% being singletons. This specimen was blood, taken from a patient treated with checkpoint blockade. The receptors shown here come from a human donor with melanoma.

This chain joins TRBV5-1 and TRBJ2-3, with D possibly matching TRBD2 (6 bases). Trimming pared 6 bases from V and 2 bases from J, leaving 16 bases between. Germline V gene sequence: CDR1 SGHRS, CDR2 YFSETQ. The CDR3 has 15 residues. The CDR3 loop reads CASTLWGVATDTQYF. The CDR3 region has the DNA TGCGCCAGCACCCTGTGGGGGGTAGCCACAGATACGCAGTATTTT.

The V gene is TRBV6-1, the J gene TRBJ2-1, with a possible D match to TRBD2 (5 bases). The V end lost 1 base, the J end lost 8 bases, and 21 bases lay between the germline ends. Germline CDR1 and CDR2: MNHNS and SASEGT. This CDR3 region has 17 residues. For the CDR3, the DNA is TGTGCCAGCAGTGAAGAGAGGGTTAGTCCTGTTGGGGATGAGCAGTTCTTC. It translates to CASSEERVSPVGDEQFF.

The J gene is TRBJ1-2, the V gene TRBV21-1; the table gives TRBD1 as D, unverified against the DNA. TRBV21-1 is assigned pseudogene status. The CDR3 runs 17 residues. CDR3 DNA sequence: TGTGCCAGCAGCCATGGACAGGGTATAATTTTGTACTATGGCTACACCTTC. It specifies CASSHGQGIILYYGYTF.

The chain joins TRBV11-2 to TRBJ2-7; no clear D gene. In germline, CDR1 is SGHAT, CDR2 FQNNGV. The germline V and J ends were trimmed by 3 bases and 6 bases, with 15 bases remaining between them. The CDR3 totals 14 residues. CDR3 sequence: CASSFSRPPPEQYF. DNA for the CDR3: TGTGCCAGCAGCTTCTCGCGACCCCCCCCCGAGCAGTACTTC.

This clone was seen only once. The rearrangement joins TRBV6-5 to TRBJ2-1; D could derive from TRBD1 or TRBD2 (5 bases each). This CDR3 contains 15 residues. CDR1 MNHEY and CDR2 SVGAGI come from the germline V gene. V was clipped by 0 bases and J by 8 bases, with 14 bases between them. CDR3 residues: CASSYSSGPMDEQFF. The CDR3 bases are TGTGCCAGCAGTTACTCTTCGGGGCCGATGGATGAGCAGTTCTTC.

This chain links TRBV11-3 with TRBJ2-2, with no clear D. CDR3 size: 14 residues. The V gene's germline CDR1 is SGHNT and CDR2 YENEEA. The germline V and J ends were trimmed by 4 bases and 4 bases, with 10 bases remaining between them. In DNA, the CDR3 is TGTGCCAGCAGCTCGGACGGATTCACCGGGGAGCTGTTTTTT. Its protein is CASSSDGFTGELFF.

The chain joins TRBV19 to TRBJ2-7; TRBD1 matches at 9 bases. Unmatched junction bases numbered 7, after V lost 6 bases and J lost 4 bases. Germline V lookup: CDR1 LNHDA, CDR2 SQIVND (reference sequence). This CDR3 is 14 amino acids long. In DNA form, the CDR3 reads TGTGCCAGTAGCCTGGGACAGGGACCTTACGAGCAGTACTTC. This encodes CASSLGQGPYEQYF. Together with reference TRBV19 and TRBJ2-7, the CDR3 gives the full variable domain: DGGITQSPKYLFRKEGQNVTLSCEQNLNHDAMYWYRQDPGQGLRLIYYSQIVNDFQKGDIAEGYSVSREKKESFPLTVTSAQKNPTAFYLCASSLGQGPYEQYFGPGTRLTVT.

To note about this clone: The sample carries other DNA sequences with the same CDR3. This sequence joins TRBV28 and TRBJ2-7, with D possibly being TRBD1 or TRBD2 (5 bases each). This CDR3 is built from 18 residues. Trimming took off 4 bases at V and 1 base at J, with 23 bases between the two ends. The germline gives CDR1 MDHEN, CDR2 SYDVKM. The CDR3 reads CASSSNRQGVRGSYEQYF. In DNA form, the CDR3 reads TGTGCCAGCAGTTCAAATCGGCAGGGAGTCCGAGGGTCCTACGAGCAGTACTTC.

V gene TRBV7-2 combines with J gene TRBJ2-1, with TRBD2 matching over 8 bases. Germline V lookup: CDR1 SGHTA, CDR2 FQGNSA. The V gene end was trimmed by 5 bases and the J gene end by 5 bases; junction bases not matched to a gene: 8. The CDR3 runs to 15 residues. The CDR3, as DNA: TGTGCCAGCAGCCCGGGGGGGGCGGGAGACAATGAGCAGTTCTTC. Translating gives CASSPGGAGDNEQFF.

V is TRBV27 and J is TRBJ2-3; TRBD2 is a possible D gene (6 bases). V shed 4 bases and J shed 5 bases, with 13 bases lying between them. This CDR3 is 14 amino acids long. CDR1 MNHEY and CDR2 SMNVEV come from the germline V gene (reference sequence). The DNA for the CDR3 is TGTGCCAGCAGTTGGGACTCATCGGTAGATACGCAGTATTTT. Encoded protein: CASSWDSSVDTQYF.

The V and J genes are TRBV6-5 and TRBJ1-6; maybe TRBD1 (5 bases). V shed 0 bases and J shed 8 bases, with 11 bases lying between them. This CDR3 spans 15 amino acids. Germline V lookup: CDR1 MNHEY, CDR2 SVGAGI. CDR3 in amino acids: CASSYSKGSDSPLHF. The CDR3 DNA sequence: TGTGCCAGCAGTTACTCCAAGGGGAGCGATTCACCCCTCCACTTT.

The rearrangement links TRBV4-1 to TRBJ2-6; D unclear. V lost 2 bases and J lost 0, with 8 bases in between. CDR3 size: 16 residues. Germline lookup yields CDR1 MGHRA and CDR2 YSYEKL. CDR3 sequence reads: CASSQPTGSGANVLTF. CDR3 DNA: TGCGCCAGCAGCCAACCGACGGGCTCTGGGGCCAACGTCCTGACTTTC.

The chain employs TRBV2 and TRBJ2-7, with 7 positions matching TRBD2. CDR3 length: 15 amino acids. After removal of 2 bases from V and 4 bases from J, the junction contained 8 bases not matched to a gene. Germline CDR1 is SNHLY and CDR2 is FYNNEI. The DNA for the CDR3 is TGTGCCAGCAGTGAAAAGGGGAGGGCCAATTACGAGCAGTACTTC. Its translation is CASSEKGRANYEQYF.

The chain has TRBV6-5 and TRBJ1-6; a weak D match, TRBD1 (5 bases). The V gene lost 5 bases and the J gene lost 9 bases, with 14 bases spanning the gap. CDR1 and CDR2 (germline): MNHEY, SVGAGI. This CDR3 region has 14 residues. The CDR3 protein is CASSQGRLISPLHF. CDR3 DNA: TGTGCCAGCAGTCAGGGACGTTTGATTTCACCCCTCCACTTT.

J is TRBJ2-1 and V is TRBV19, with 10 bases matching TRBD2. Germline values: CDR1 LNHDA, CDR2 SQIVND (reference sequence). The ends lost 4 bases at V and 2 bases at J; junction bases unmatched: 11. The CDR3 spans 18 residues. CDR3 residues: CASSTPSSGSFAYNEQFF. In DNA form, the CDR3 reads TGTGCCAGTAGTACTCCGTCTAGCGGGAGTTTCGCCTACAATGAGCAGTTCTTC. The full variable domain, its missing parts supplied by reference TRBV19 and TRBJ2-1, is DGGITQSPKYLFRKEGQNVTLSCEQNLNHDAMYWYRQDPGQGLRLIYYSQIVNDFQKGDIAEGYSVSREKKESFPLTVTSAQKNPTAFYLCASSTPSSGSFAYNEQFFGPGTRLTVL.

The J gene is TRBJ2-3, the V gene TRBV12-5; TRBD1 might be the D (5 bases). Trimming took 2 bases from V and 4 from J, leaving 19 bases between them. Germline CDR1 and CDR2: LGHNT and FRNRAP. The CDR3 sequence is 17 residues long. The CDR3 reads CASGLSTGLISADTQYF. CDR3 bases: TGTGCTAGTGGTTTGTCTACAGGCCTGATCTCCGCAGATACGCAGTATTTT.

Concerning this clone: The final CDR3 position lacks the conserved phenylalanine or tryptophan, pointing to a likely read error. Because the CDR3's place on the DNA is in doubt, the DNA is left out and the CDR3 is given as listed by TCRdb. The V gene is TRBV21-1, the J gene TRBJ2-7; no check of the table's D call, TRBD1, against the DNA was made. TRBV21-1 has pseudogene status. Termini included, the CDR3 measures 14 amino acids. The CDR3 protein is CASTNKLLGTGLLR.